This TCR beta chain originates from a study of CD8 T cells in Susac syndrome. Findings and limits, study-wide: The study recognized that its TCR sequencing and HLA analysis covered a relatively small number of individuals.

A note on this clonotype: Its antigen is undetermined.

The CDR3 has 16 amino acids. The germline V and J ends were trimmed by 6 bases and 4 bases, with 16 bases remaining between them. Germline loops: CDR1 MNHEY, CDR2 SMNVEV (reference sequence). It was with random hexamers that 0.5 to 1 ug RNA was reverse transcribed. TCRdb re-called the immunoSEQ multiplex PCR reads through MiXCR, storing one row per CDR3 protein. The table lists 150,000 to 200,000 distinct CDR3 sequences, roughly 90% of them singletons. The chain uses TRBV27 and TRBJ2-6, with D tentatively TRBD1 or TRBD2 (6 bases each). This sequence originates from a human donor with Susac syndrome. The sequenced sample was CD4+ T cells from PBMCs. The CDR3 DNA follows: TGTGCCAGCAGCCCCGAGGGGGGCGGAGGGGCCAACGTCCTGACTTTC. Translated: CASSPEGGGGANVLTF.